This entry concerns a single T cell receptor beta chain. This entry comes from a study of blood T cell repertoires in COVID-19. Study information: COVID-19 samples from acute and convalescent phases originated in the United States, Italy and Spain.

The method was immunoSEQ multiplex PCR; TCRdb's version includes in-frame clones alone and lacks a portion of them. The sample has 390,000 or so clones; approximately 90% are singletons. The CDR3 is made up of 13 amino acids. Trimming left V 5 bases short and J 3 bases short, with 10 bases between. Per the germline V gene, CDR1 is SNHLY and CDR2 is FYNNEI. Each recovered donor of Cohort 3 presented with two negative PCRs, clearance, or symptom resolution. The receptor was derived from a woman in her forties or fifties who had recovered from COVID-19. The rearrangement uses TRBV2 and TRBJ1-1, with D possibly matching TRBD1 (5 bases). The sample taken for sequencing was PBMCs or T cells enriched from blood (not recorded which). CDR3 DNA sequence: TGTGCCAGCAGTTGGGACTCGGACACTGAAGCTTTCTTT. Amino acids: CASSWDSDTEAFF. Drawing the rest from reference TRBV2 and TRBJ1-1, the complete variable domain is EPEVTQTPSHQVTQMGQEVILRCVPISNHLYFYWYRQILGQKVEFLVSFYNNEISEKSEIFDDQFSVERPDGSNFTLKIRSTKLEDSAMYFCASSWDSDTEAFFGQGTRLTVV.